The sequence of this T cell receptor beta chain was determined in a study of a mutant IDH1 vaccine in newly diagnosed glioma. Study-wide context: Vaccination was launched 4-6 weeks after radiotherapy alone, or with temozolomide cycles. Treated patients had a mean age of about 40 years and a sex split that was about 62% male and 37.5% female. Those enrolled had earlier been treated with radiotherapy, temozolomide, or both, mostly both.

The protocol was immunoSEQ multiplex PCR, while the TCRdb copy is restricted to in-frame clones and leaves out a portion. The table records about 58,000 clones, around 84% of them present only once. Time point reported: week 5, during vaccination. Each dose delivered 300 ug of mutant IDH1 20-mer peptide subcutaneously with imiquimod. Study-level results: It seemed that pseudoprogression was not linked to changes in the top peripheral T cell clonotypes.

As regards this clone: The antigen is undetermined.

Germline V gene sequence: CDR1 SGDLS, CDR2 YYNGEE. The germline V and J ends were trimmed by 4 bases and 9 bases, with 11 bases remaining between them. CDR3 length equals 12 residues. The chain is built from TRBV9 and TRBJ1-5; the D gene is possibly TRBD1 (6 bases). The TCR comes from a woman between 45 and 60 years old with glioma. Sequences were derived from PBMCs, sampled from a glioma patient whose treatment included an IDH1 peptide vaccine. CDR3 protein: CASSPGGGPQHF. CDR3 DNA: TGTGCCAGCAGCCCCGGAGGGGGGCCCCAGCATTTT.